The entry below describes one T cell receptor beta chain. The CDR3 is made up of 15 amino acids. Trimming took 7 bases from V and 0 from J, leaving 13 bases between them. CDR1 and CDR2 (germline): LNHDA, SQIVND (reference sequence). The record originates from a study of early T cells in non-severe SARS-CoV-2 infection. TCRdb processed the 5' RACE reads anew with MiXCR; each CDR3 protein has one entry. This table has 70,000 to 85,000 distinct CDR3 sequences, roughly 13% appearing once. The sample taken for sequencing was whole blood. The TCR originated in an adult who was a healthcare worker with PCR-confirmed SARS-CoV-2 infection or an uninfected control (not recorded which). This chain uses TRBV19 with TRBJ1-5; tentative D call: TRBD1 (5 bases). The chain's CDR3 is CASTPGGHSNQPQHF. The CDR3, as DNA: TGTGCCAGTACCCCGGGCGGACATAGCAATCAGCCCCAGCATTTT.